This TCR beta chain was recovered during a study of cytomegalovirus exposure and HLA in healthy donors. Study-level findings and limits: It was reported that TCR beta sequences correctly inferred the HLA-A and HLA-B alleles for most subjects. Reports indicated that the classifier achieved high specificity and sensitivity in diagnosing cytomegalovirus status.

The germline V and J ends were trimmed by 4 bases and 0 bases, with 13 bases remaining between them. The germline gives CDR1 SGHRS, CDR2 YFSETQ. The CDR3 is 15 amino acids. For this clone: Its antigen is unknown.

The PCR made use of 60 Vbeta and 13 Jbeta primers. Data came from immunoSEQ multiplex PCR; TCRdb stores just in-frame clones and leaves some out. The table has tens of thousands of clones, 70% to 90% seen once. J is TRBJ2-5 and V is TRBV5-1; tentative D call: TRBD2 (6 bases). This sequence was found in a woman aged 25-40 years in good health and CMV-seronegative. Material for sequencing was PBMCs. CDR3 loop: CASSPGLEYQETQYF. Here the CDR3 DNA reads TGCGCCAGCAGCCCGGGACTTGAGTACCAAGAGACCCAGTACTTC.